Listed here is a single T cell receptor (beta chain). The CDR3 is 15 residues long. Trimming shortened V by 0 bases and J by 7 bases, and 10 bases separated the two germline ends. In germline, CDR1 is LNHNV, CDR2 YYDKDF (reference sequence). Vbeta (60) and Jbeta (13) primers were used in the PCR. Some clones are missing from TCRdb's copy, which holds only in-frame ones; the method was immunoSEQ multiplex PCR. This sample has 140,000 to 150,000 clones, with 70% to 85% found just once. The source of the sample is a study of cytomegalovirus exposure and HLA in healthy donors. The chain employs TRBV15 and TRBJ1-6, with D unresolved. The specimen sequenced was PBMCs. This TCR was sampled from a woman aged 60-70 years in good health and CMV-seropositive. CDR3 DNA: TGTGCCACCAGCAGAGATCGCGGGAAAAATTCACCCCTCCACTTT. Amino acids: CATSRDRGKNSPLHF. Filled out from reference TRBV15 and TRBJ1-6, the complete variable domain reads DAMVIQNPRYQVTQFGKPVTLSCSQTLNHNVMYWYQQKSSQAPKLLFHYYDKDFNNEADTPDNFQSRRPNTSFCFLDIRSPGLGDTAMYLCATSRDRGKNSPLHFGNGTRLTVT.